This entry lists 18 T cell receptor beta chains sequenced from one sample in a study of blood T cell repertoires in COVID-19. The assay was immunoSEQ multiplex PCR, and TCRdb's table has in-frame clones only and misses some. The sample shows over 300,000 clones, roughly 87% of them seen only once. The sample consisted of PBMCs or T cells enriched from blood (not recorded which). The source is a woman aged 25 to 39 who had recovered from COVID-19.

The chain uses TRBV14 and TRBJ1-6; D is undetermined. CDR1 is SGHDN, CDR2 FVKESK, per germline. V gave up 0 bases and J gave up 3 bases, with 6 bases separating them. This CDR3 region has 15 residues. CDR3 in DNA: TGTGCCAGCAGCCAAGAGGTCAGCTATAATTCACCCCTCCACTTT. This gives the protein CASSQEVSYNSPLHF.

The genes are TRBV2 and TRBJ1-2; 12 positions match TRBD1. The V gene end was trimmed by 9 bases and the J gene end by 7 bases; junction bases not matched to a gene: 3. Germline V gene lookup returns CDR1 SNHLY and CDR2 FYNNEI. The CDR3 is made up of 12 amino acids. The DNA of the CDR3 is TGTGCCAGGGGACAGGGGGCGGCTGGCTACACCTTC. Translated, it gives CARGQGAAGYTF.

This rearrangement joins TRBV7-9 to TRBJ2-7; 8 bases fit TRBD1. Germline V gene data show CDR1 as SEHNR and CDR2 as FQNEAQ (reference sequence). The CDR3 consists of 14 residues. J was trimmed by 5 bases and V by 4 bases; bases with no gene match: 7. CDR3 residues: CASSSRDRTDEQYF. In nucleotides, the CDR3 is TGTGCCAGCAGCTCCCGGGACAGGACGGACGAGCAGTACTTC.

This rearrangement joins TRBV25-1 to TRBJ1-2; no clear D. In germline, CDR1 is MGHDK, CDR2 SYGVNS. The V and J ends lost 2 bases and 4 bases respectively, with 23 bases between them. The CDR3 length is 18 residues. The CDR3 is CASSEVGWGDRRGYGYTF. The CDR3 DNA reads TGTGCCAGCAGTGAAGTAGGATGGGGAGACCGTCGGGGCTATGGCTACACCTTC.

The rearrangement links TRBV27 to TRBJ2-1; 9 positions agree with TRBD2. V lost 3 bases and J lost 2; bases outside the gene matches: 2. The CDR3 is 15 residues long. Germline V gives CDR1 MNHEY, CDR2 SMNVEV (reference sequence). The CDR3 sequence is CASSFGTSTYNEQFF. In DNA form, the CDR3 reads TGTGCCAGCAGTTTTGGGACTAGCACCTACAATGAGCAGTTCTTC.

The CDR3 sequence: CASSQGEGRAGADTQYF. The CDR3 bases are TGTGCCAGCAGCCAAGGTGAAGGGCGGGCGGGGGCAGATACGCAGTATTTT. This chain joins TRBV4-2 and TRBJ2-3, with TRBD2 matching over 7 bases. Germline CDR1 reads LGHNA; CDR2 reads YNFKEQ. CDR3 size: 17 residues. Unmatched junction bases numbered 11, after V lost 1 base and J lost 4 bases.

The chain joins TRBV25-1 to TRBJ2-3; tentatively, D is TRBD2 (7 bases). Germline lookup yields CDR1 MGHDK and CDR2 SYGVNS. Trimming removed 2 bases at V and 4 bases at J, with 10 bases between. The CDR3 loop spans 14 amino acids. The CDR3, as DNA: TGTGCCAGCAGTGAAGGGGGGGCCCCAGATACGCAGTATTTT. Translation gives CASSEGGAPDTQYF.

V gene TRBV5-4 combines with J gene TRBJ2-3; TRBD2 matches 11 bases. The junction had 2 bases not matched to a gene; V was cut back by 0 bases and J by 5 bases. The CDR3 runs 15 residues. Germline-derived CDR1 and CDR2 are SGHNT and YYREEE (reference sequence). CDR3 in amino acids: CASSLALAGGDTQYF. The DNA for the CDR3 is TGTGCCAGCAGCTTGGCTCTAGCGGGGGGAGATACGCAGTATTTT.

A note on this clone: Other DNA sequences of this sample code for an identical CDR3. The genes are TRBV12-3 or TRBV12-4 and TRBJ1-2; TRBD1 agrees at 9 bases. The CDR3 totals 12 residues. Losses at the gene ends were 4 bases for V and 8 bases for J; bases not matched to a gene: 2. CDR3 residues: CASSYRGLGYTF. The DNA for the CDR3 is TGTGCCAGCAGTTACAGGGGGCTCGGCTACACCTTC.

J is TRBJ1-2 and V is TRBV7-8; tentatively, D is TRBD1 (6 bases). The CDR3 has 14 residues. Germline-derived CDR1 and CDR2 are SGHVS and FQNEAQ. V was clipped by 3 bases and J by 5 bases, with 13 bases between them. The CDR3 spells CASSFPGVSYGYTF. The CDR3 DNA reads TGTGCCAGCAGCTTCCCAGGGGTCAGTTATGGCTACACCTTC.

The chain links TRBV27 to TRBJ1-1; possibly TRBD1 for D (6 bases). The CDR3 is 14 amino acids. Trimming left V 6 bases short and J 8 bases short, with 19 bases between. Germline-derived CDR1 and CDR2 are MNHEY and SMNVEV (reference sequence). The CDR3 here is CASSLRPAGAEAFF. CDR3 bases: TGTGCCAGCAGCCTAAGGCCCGCAGGGGCCGAAGCTTTCTTT.

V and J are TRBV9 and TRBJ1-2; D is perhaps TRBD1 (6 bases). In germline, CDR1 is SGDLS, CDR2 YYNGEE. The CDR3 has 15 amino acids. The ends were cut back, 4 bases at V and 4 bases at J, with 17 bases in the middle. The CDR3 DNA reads TGTGCCAGCAGCCCTCACCGGGGGGCCGGCTATGGCTACACCTTC. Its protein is CASSPHRGAGYGYTF.

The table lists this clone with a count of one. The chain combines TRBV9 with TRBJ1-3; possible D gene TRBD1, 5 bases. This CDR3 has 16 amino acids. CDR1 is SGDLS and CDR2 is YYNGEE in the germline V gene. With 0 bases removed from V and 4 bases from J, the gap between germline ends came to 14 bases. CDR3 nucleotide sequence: TGTGCCAGCAGCGTAGAGGCAGGGCTAACAGGAAACACCATATATTTT. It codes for CASSVEAGLTGNTIYF.

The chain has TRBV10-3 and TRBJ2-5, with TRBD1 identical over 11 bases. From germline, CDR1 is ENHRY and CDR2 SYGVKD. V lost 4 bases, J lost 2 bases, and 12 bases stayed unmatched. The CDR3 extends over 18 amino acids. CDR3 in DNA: TGTGCCATCAGTGTCCTCGCCCCGGGACAGGGGGTTCAAGAGACCCAGTACTTC. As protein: CAISVLAPGQGVQETQYF.

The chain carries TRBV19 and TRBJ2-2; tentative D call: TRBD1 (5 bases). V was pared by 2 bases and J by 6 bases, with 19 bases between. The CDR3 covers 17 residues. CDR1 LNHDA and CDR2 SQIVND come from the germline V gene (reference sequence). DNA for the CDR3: TGTGCCAGTAGTATAATCCCCAGGGCCGGGTGGGCCGGGGAGCTGTTTTTT. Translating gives CASSIIPRAGWAGELFF.

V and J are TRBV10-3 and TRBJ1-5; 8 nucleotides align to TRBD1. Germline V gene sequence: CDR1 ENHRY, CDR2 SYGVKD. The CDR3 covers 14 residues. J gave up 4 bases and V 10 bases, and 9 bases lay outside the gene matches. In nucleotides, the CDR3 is TGTGCCACCGACCAGGGGGCTGGTAATCAGCCCCAGCATTTT. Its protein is CATDQGAGNQPQHF.

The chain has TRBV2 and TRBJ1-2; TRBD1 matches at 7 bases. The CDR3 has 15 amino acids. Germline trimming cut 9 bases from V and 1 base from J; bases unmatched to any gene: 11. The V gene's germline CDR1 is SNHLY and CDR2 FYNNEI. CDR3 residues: CASARGAGGNYGYTF. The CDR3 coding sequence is TGTGCCAGTGCAAGGGGGGCAGGGGGTAACTATGGCTACACCTTC.

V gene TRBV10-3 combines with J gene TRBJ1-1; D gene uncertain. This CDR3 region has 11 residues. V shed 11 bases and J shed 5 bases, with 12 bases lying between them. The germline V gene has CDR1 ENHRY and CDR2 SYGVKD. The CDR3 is CASNSGTEAFF. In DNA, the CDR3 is TGTGCCTCCAATTCGGGGACTGAAGCTTTCTTT.